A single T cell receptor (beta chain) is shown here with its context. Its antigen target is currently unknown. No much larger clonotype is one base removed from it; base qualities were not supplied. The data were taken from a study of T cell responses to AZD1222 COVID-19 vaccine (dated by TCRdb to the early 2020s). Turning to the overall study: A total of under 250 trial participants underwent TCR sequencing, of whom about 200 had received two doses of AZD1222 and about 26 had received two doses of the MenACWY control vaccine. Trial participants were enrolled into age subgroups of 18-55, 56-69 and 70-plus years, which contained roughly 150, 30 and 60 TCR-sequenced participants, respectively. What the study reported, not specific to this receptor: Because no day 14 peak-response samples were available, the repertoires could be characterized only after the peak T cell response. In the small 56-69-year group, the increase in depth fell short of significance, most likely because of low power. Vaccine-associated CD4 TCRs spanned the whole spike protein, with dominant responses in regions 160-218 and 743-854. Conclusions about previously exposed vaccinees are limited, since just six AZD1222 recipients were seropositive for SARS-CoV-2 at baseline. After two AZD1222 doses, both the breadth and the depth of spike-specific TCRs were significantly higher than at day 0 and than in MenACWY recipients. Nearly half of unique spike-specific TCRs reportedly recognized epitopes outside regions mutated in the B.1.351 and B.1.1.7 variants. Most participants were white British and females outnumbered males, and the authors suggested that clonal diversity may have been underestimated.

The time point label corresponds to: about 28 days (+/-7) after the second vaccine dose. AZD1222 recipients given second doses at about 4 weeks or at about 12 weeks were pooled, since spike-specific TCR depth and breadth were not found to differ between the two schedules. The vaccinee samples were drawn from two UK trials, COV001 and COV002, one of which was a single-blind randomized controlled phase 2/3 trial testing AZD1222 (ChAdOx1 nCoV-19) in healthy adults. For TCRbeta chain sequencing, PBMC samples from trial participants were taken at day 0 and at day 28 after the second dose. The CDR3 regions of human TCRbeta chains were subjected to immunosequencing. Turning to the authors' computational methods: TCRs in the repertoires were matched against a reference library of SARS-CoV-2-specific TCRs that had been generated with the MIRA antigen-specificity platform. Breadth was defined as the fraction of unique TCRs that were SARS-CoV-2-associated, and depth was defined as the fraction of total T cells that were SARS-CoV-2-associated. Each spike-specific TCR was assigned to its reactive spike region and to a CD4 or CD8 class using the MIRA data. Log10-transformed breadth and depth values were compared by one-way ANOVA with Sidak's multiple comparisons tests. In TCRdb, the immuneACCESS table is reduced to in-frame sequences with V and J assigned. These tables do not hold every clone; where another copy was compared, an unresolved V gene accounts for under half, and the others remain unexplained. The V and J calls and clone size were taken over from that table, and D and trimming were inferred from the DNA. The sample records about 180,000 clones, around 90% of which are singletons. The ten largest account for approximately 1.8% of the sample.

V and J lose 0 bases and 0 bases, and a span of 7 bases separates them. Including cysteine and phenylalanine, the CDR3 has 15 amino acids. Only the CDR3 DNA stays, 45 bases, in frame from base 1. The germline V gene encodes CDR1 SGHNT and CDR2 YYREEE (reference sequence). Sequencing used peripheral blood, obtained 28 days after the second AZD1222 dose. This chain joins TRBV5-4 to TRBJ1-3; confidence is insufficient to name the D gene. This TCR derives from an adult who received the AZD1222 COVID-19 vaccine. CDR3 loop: CASSLDSRSGNTIYF. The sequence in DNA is TGTGCCAGCAGCTTGGACAGTCGCTCTGGAAACACCATATATTTT.